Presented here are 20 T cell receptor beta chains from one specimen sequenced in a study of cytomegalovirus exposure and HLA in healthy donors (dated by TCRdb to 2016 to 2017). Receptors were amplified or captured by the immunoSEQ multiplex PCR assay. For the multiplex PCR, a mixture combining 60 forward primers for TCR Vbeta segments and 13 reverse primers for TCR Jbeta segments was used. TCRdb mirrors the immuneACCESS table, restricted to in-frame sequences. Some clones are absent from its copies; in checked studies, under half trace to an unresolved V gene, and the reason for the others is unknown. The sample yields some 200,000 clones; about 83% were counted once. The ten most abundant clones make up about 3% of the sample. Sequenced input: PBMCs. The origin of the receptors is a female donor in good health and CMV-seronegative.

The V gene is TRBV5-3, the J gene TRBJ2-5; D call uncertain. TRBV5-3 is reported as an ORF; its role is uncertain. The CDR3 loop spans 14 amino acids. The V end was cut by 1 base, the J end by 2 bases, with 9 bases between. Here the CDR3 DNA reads TGTGCCAGAAGCTTGTGGCCCTTGCAAGAGACCCAGTACTTC. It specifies CARSLWPLQETQYF.

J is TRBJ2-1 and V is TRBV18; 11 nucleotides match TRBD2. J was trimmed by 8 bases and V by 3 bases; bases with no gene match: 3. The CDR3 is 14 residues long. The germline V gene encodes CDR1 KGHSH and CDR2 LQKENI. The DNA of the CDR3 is TGTGCCAGCTCACCGGGACTAGCGGTCGATGAGCAGTTCTTC. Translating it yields CASSPGLAVDEQFF.

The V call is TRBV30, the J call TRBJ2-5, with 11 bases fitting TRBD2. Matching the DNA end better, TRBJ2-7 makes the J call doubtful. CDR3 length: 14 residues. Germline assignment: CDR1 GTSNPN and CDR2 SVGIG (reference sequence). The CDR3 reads CAGVSGGASYEQYF. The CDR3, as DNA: TGTGCCGGGGTTAGCGGGGGGGCCTCCTACGAGCAGTACTTC.

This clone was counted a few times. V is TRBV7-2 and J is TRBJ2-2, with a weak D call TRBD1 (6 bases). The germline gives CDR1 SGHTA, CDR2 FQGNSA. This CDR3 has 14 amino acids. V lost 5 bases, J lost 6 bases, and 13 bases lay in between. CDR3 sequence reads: CASSTGRPAGELFF. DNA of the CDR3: TGTGCCAGCAGCACAGGGCGACCGGCCGGGGAGCTGTTTTTT.

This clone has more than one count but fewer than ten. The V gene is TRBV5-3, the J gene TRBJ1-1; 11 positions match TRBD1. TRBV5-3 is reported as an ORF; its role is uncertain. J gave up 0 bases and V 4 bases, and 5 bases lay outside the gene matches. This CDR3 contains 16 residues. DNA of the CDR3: TGTGCCAGAAGCGGGGGACAGGGGGACATGAACACTGAAGCTTTCTTT. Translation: CARSGGQGDMNTEAFF.

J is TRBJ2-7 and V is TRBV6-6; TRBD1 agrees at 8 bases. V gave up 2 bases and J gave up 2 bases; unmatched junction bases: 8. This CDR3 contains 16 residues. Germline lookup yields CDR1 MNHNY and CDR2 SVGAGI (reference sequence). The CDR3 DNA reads TGTGCCAGCAGTTACCCAACCAGGACAGGGACCTACGAGCAGTACTTC. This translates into CASSYPTRTGTYEQYF.

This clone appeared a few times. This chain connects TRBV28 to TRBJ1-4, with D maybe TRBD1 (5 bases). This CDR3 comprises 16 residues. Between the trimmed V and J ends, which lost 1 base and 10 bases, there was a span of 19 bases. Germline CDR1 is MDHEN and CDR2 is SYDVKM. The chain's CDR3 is CASSLSHRKGYGKLFF. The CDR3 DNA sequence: TGTGCCAGCAGTTTATCCCACAGGAAGGGGTATGGAAAACTGTTTTTT.

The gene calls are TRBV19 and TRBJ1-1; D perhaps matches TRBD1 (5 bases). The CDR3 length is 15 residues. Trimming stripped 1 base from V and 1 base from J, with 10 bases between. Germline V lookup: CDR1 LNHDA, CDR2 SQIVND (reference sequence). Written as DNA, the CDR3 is TGTGCCAGTAGTATAGTTGGCCAGGGGAACACTGAAGCTTTCTTT. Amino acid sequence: CASSIVGQGNTEAFF. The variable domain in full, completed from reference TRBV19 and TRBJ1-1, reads DGGITQSPKYLFRKEGQNVTLSCEQNLNHDAMYWYRQDPGQGLRLIYYSQIVNDFQKGDIAEGYSVSREKKESFPLTVTSAQKNPTAFYLCASSIVGQGNTEAFFGQGTRLTVV.

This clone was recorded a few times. CDR3 sequence reads: CASSLSGGWAGELFF. In nucleotides, the CDR3 is TGCGCCAGCAGCTTGTCCGGGGGATGGGCCGGGGAGCTGTTTTTT. This sequence joins TRBV5-1 and TRBJ2-2, with D maybe TRBD2 (6 bases). The germline CDR1 and CDR2 sequences are SGHRS and YFSETQ. The germline V and J ends were trimmed by 1 base and 6 bases, with 13 bases remaining between them. The CDR3 totals 15 residues.

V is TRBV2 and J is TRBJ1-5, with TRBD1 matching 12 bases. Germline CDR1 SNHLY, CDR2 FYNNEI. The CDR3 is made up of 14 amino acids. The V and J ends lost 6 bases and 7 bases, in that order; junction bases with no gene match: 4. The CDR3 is CASRGTGGGQPQHF. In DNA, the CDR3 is TGTGCCAGCAGGGGGACAGGGGGCGGGCAGCCCCAGCATTTT.

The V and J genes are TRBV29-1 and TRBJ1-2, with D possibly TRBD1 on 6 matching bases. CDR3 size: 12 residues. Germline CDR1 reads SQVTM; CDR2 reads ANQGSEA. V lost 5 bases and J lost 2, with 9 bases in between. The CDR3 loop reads CSVRQANYGYTF. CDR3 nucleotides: TGCAGCGTTCGACAGGCAAACTATGGCTACACCTTC.

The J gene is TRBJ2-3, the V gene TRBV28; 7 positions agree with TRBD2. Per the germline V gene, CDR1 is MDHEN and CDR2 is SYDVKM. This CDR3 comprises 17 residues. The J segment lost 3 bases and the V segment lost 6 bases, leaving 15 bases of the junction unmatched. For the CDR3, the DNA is TGTGCCAGCAGCTCCCTTGGGGGGGAGAGTGTTACAGATACGCAGTATTTT. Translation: CASSSLGGESVTDTQYF. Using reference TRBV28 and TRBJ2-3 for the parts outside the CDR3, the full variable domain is DVKVTQSSRYLVKRTGEKVFLECVQDMDHENMFWYRQDPGLGLRLIYFSYDVKMKEKGDIPEGYSVSREKKERFSLILESASTNQTSMYLCASSSLGGESVTDTQYFGPGTRLTVL.

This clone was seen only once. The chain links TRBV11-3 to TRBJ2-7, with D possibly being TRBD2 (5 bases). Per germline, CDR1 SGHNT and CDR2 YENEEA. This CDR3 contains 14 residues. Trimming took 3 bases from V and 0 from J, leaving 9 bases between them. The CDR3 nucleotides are TGTGCCAGCAGCTTGGGCCGGGGCTCCTACGAGCAGTACTTC. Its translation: CASSLGRGSYEQYF.

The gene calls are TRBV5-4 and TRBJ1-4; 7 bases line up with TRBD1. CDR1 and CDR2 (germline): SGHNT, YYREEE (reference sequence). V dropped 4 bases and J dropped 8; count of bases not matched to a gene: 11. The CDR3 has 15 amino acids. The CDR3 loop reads CASSQDPDRDEKLFF. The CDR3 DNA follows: TGTGCCAGCAGCCAAGATCCCGACAGGGACGAAAAACTGTTTTTT.

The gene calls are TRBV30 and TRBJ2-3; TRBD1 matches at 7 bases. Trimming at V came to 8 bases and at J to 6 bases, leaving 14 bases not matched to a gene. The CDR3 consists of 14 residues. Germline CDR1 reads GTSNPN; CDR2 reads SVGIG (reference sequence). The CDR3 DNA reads TGTGCCGGACAGGACACTTTCGAAGGGGATACGCAGTATTTT. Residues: CAGQDTFEGDTQYF.

The CDR3 sequence is CAISEREVGSNEQFF. DNA for the CDR3: TGTGCCATCAGTGAGAGGGAGGTGGGTTCCAATGAGCAGTTCTTC. This sequence joins TRBV10-3 and TRBJ2-1, with a weak D call TRBD2 (6 bases). Trimming took 2 bases from V and 6 from J, leaving 14 bases between them. Germline values: CDR1 ENHRY, CDR2 SYGVKD. The CDR3 sequence is 15 residues long.

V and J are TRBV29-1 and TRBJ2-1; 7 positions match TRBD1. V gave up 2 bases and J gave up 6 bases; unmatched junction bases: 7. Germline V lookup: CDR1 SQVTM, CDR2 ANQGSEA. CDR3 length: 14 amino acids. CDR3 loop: CSVENKGAVNEQFF. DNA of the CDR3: TGCAGCGTTGAAAATAAGGGGGCGGTCAATGAGCAGTTCTTC.

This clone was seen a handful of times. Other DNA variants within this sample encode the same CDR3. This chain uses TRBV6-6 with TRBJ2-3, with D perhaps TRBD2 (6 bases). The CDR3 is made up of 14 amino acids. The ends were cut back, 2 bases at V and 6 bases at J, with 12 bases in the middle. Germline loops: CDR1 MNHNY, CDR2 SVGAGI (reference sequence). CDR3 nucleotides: TGTGCCAGCAGTTACCGCCCGGGAGTGGATACGCAGTATTTT. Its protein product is CASSYRPGVDTQYF.

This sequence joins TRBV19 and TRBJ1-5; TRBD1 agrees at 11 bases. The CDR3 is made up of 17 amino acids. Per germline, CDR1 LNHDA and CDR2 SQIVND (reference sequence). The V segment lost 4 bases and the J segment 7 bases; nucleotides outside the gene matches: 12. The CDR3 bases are TGTGCCAGTAGTACCGGGCCCGGGACAGGGGGTATCCAGCCCCAGCATTTT. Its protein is CASSTGPGTGGIQPQHF.

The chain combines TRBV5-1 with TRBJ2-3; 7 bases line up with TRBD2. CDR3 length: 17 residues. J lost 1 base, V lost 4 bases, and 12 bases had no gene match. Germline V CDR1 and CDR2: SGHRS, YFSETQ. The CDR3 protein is CASSIGTTNTGTDTQYF. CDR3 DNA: TGCGCCAGCAGCATCGGGACTACCAACACCGGCACAGATACGCAGTATTTT.